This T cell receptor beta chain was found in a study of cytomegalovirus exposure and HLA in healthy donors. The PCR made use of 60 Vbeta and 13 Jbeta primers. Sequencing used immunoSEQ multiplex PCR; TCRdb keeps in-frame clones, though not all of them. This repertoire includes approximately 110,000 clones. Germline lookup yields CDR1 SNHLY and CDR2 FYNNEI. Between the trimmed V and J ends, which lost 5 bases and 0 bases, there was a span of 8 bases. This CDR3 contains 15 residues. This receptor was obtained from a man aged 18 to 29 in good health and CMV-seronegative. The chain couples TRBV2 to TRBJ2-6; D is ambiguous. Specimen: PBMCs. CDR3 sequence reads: CASSLESSGANVLTF. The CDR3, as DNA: TGTGCCAGCAGTTTGGAGAGCTCTGGGGCCAACGTCCTGACTTTC.